Below, 21 T cell receptor beta chains from the same sample are listed, as sequenced in a study of chemoradiotherapy in HPV16-positive cancers. TCRdb keeps only in-frame clones here, not all; method: immunoSEQ multiplex PCR. The sample holds some 29,000 clones, about 93% seen once. The sample here was blood, taken from a patient who underwent chemoradiotherapy. The receptors were sampled from a human donor with HPV-associated anogenital cancer.

The rearrangement joins TRBV18 to TRBJ2-5, with D perhaps matching TRBD1 (6 bases). Germline CDR1 is KGHSH and CDR2 is LQKENI. The CDR3 runs to 15 residues. Deletions cut 3 bases from V and 3 bases from J, with 14 bases between. CDR3: CASSPLPDREETQYF. In nucleotides, the CDR3 is TGTGCCAGCTCACCCCTCCCGGACAGAGAAGAGACCCAGTACTTC.

V is TRBV9 and J is TRBJ2-3; a weak D match, TRBD2 (6 bases). Trimming took 0 bases from V and 7 from J, leaving 9 bases between them. This CDR3 comprises 13 residues. Germline V gives CDR1 SGDLS, CDR2 YYNGEE. The chain's CDR3 is CASSVVGGNTQYF. CDR3 nucleotides: TGTGCCAGCAGCGTAGTGGGGGGAAATACGCAGTATTTT.

This clone was picked up a small number of times. This chain joins TRBV18 and TRBJ1-5, with a possible D match to TRBD1 (5 bases). The CDR3 runs 14 residues. V was trimmed by 6 bases and J by 7 bases, leaving 16 bases between them. Germline CDR1 is KGHSH and CDR2 is LQKENI. CDR3 loop: CASSPGGKAQPQHF. CDR3 coding DNA: TGTGCCAGCTCCCCCGGGGGGAAAGCCCAGCCCCAGCATTTT.

This clone came up once. V and J are TRBV18 and TRBJ2-5; the D gene is possibly TRBD2 (6 bases). CDR3 length: 14 residues. V was clipped by 2 bases and J by 5 bases, with 12 bases between them. CDR1 is KGHSH and CDR2 is LQKENI in the germline V gene. CDR3: CASSPWGDGETQYF. In DNA form, the CDR3 reads TGTGCCAGCTCACCATGGGGGGACGGGGAGACCCAGTACTTC. Combining the CDR3 with reference TRBV18 and TRBJ2-5 gives the whole variable domain NAGVMQNPRHLVRRRGQEARLRCSPMKGHSHVYWYRQLPEEGLKFMVYLQKENIIDESGMPKERFSAEFPKEGPSILRIQQVVRGDSAAYFCASSPWGDGETQYFGPGTRLLVL.

The chain combines TRBV19 with TRBJ1-5; unclear D gene. The germline CDR1 and CDR2 sequences are LNHDA and SQIVND (reference sequence). This CDR3 region has 14 residues. The V end was cut by 6 bases, the J end by 0 bases, with 9 bases between. The CDR3 bases are TGTGCCAGTAGACGGAGCTATAGCAATCAGCCCCAGCATTTT. Translated: CASRRSYSNQPQHF.

This clone was seen more than once but under ten times. The chain links TRBV5-6 to TRBJ2-2; the match to TRBD2 covers 16 bases. J lost 5 bases, V lost 3 bases, and 4 bases had no gene match. Germline loops: CDR1 SGHDT, CDR2 YYEEEE. CDR3 length: 17 amino acids. CDR3 DNA: TGTGCCAGCAGCTACGCGGGACTAGCGGGGGGGACCGGGGAGCTGTTTTTT. This codes for CASSYAGLAGGTGELFF.

This rearrangement joins TRBV29-1 to TRBJ1-1; 7 bases agree with TRBD1. Germline assignment: CDR1 SQVTM and CDR2 ANQGSEA. J was trimmed by 0 bases and V by 4 bases; bases with no gene match: 2. The CDR3 sequence is 13 residues long. CDR3: CSVGDRLNTEAFF. The CDR3 region has the DNA TGCAGCGTTGGGGACAGACTGAACACTGAAGCTTTCTTT. The variable domain in full, with the rest retrieved from reference TRBV29-1 and TRBJ1-1, is SAVISQKPSRDICQRGTSLTIQCQVDSQVTMMFWYRQQPGQSLTLIATANQGSEATYESGFVIDKFPISRPNLTFSTLTVSNMSPEDSSIYLCSVGDRLNTEAFFGQGTRLTVV.

This clone was observed a single time. The chain uses TRBV28 and TRBJ1-5, with D perhaps TRBD1 (6 bases). The CDR3 spans 15 residues. From germline, CDR1 is MDHEN and CDR2 SYDVKM. The germline V and J ends were trimmed by 4 bases and 4 bases, with 14 bases remaining between them. The CDR3 reads CASSWGHGTNQPQHF. DNA of the CDR3: TGTGCCAGCAGTTGGGGACATGGAACGAATCAGCCCCAGCATTTT.

The chain couples TRBV14 to TRBJ1-2; 8 bases fit TRBD1. V dropped 4 bases and J dropped 2; count of bases not matched to a gene: 12. The germline gives CDR1 SGHDN, CDR2 FVKESK. This CDR3 has 17 residues. The CDR3 loop is CASSPNLRGPGNYGYTF. In DNA form, the CDR3 reads TGTGCCAGCAGCCCTAACCTCAGGGGGCCAGGGAACTATGGCTACACCTTC.

This chain connects TRBV27 to TRBJ2-3; possible D gene TRBD1, 6 bases. The CDR3 spans 13 residues. Looked up from germline, CDR1 is MNHEY and CDR2 is SMNVEV (reference sequence). V shed 7 bases and J shed 8 bases, with 16 bases lying between them. CDR3 nucleotide sequence: TGTGCCAGCATTGGGGGCCCCGAGGGTACGCAGTATTTT. Amino acids: CASIGGPEGTQYF.

The chain combines TRBV10-2 with TRBJ2-3, with TRBD2 matching 13 bases. The CDR3 totals 14 residues. The germline CDR1 and CDR2 sequences are WSHSY and SAAADI. Trimming removed 8 bases from V and 4 bases from J; junction bases left unmatched: 3. CDR3 DNA sequence: TGCGCCAGCGGACTAGCGGGAGTTGCAGATACGCAGTATTTT. Translation: CASGLAGVADTQYF.

V gene TRBV7-2 combines with J gene TRBJ1-2; the match to TRBD1 covers 7 bases. The CDR3 has 14 amino acids. With V trimmed by 5 bases and J by 2 bases, 5 bases remained unmatched. Looked up from germline, CDR1 is SGHTA and CDR2 is FQGNSA. The CDR3 is CASSGSGQNYGYTF. Written as DNA, the CDR3 is TGTGCCAGCAGCGGTTCGGGACAGAACTATGGCTACACCTTC.

The rearrangement uses TRBV7-6 and TRBJ1-2, with no clear D. CDR1 is SGHVS and CDR2 is FNYEAQ in the germline V gene. Trimming removed 9 bases at V and 3 bases at J, with 20 bases between. The CDR3 is 15 amino acids. CDR3 sequence (DNA): TGTGCCAGTTTACTCCGGAGGAGGGAGGACTATGGCTACACCTTC. This gives the protein CASLLRRREDYGYTF.

This clone is medium-sized in the sample. The V gene is TRBV6-4, the J gene TRBJ2-3; no clear D. Trimming took 5 bases from V and 0 from J, leaving 6 bases between them. The CDR3 covers 13 residues. Looked up from germline, CDR1 is MRHNA and CDR2 is SNTAGT. The CDR3 DNA follows: TGTGCCAGCAGTCTCGGTAGCACAGATACGCAGTATTTT. It codes for CASSLGSTDTQYF.

V usage is TRBV19 and J usage is TRBJ2-2; the match to TRBD1 covers 7 bases. The CDR3 length is 14 residues. Trimming at V came to 4 bases and at J to 1 base, leaving 0 bases not matched to a gene. The germline V gene encodes CDR1 LNHDA and CDR2 SQIVND (reference sequence). The CDR3 loop is CASSRQGNTGELFF. Here the CDR3 DNA reads TGTGCCAGTAGTAGACAGGGGAACACCGGGGAGCTGTTTTTT.

The J gene is TRBJ1-2, the V gene TRBV29-1; TRBD1 matches 7 bases. Germline loops: CDR1 SQVTM, CDR2 ANQGSEA. CDR3 length: 12 residues. The V segment lost 4 bases and the J segment 6 bases; nucleotides outside the gene matches: 5. Here the CDR3 reads CSVGDSPNGYTF. In DNA, the CDR3 is TGCAGCGTTGGGGACAGTCCAAATGGCTACACCTTC.

As DNA, the CDR3 is TGTGCCAGCAGCGTAGCAGGGAATAGCAATCAGCCCCAGCATTTT. Its protein is CASSVAGNSNQPQHF. The chain has TRBV9 and TRBJ1-5; D is possibly TRBD1 (5 bases). The CDR3 is 15 residues long. V was trimmed by 0 bases and J by 0 bases, leaving 7 bases between them. Germline V gene data show CDR1 as SGDLS and CDR2 as YYNGEE.

V and J are TRBV5-3 and TRBJ1-1, with D uncertain. TRBV5-3 is known as an ORF, though its function is uncertain. This CDR3 is 16 amino acids long. V was cut by 0 bases and J by 3 bases, with 15 bases left in between. CDR3 sequence: CARSLELPSIHTEAFF. The CDR3 DNA follows: TGTGCCAGAAGCTTGGAACTGCCGTCTATTCACACTGAAGCTTTCTTT.

The genes are TRBV5-1 and TRBJ2-5; D call uncertain. The CDR3 covers 12 residues. V was cut by 1 base and J by 5 bases, with 6 bases left in between. The germline V gene encodes CDR1 SGHRS and CDR2 YFSETQ. Here the CDR3 reads CASSLMQETQYF. CDR3 sequence (DNA): TGCGCCAGCAGCTTGATGCAGGAGACCCAGTACTTC.

The chain links TRBV11-2 to TRBJ2-5; D is perhaps TRBD2 (5 bases). The CDR3 runs 13 residues. The V gene's germline CDR1 is SGHAT and CDR2 FQNNGV. Trimming removed 1 base from V and 6 bases from J, with 9 bases in between. The CDR3 DNA sequence: TGTGCCAGCAGCTTAGGAGCTAGCCAGACCCAGTACTTC. It translates to CASSLGASQTQYF.

This chain joins TRBV5-1 and TRBJ2-7, with 8 positions matching TRBD2. Germline V lookup: CDR1 SGHRS, CDR2 YFSETQ. With V trimmed by 5 bases and J by 6 bases, 13 bases remained unmatched. This CDR3 region has 15 residues. The CDR3 DNA sequence: TGCGCCAGCAGTTTAGCGGGACCCTCGGGGGGCGAGCAGTACTTC. Translation gives CASSLAGPSGGEQYF.